This T cell receptor (beta chain) came from a study of T cell responses to AZD1222 COVID-19 vaccine. V lost 6 bases and J 8 bases, leaving 10 bases between the germline ends. Germline values: CDR1 SNHLY, CDR2 FYNNEI. This CDR3 is 12 amino acids long. Measured with immunoSEQ multiplex PCR; TCRdb has only the in-frame clones, and not every one. The sample holds roughly 200,000 clones, roughly 91% seen once. This TCR came from an adult who received the MenACWY meningococcal vaccine as a control. This specimen was peripheral blood, taken 28 days after the second dose of the MenACWY control vaccine. The chain uses TRBV2 and TRBJ1-4; D gene uncertain. The CDR3, as DNA: TGTGCCAGCAGGCCCTATACCGAAAAACTGTTTTTT. Translated: CASRPYTEKLFF. The entire variable domain, with the rest obtained from reference TRBV2 and TRBJ1-4, is as follows: EPEVTQTPSHQVTQMGQEVILRCVPISNHLYFYWYRQILGQKVEFLVSFYNNEISEKSEIFDDQFSVERPDGSNFTLKIRSTKLEDSAMYFCASRPYTEKLFFGSGTQLSVL.